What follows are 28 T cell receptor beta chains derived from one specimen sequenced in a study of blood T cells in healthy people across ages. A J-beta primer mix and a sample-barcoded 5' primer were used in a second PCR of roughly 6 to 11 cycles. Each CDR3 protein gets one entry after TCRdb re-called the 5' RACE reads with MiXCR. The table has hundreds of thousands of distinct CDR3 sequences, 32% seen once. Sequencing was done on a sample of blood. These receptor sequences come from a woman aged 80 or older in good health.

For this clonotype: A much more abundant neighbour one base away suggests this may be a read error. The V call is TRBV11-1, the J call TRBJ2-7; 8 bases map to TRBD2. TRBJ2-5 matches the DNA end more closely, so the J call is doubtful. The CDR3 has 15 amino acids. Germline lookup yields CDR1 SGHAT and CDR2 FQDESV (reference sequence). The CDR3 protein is CASRAGGPAGETQYF. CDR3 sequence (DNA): TGTGCCAGCCGGGCGGGGGGCCCGGCGGGGGAGACCCAGTACTTC.

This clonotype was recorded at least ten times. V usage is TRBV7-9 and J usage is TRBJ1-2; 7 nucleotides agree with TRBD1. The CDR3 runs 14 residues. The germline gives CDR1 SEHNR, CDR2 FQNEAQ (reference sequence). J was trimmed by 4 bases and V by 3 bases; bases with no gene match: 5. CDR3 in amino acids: CASSFLGQPYGYTF. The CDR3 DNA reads TGTGCCAGCAGCTTTTTGGGACAGCCCTATGGCTACACCTTC.

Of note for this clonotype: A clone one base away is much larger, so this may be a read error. This CDR3 is CASSLTWDRCNEQFF. The DNA for the CDR3 is TGCGCCAGCAGCTTGACTTGGGACCGATGCAATGAGCAGTTCTTC. V gene TRBV5-1 combines with J gene TRBJ2-1; TRBD1 or TRBD2 may be the D gene (5 bases each). The CDR3 has 15 amino acids. V lost 1 base and J 6 bases, leaving 14 bases between the germline ends. Germline-derived CDR1 and CDR2 are SGHRS and YFSETQ.

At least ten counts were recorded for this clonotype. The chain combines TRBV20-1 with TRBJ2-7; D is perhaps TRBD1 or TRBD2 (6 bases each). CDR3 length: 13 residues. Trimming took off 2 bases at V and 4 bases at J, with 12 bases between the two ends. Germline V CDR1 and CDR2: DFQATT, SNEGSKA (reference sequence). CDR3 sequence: CSARIQGTYEQYF. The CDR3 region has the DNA TGCAGTGCTAGAATCCAGGGGACTTACGAGCAGTACTTC.

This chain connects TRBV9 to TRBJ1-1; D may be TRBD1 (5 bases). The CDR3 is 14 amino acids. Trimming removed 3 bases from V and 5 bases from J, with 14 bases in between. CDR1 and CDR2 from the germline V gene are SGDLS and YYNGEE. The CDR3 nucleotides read TGTGCCAGCAGCGCGGAGGGGTACGGGACTGAAGCTTTCTTT. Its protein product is CASSAEGYGTEAFF.

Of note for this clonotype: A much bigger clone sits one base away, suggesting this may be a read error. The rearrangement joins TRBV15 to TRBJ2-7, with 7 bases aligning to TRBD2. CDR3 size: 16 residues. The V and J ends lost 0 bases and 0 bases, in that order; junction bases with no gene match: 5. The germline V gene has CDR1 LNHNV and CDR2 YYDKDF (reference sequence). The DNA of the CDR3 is TGTGCCACCAGCAGAGACAGCGGGACCTTCTCCTACGAGCAGTACGTC. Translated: CATSRDSGTFSYEQYV.

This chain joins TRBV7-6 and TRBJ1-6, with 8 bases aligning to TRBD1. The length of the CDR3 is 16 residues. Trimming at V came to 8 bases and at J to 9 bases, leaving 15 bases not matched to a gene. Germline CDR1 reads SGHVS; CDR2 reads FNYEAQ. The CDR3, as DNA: TGTGCCAGCGGCTCGGAACAGGGGGGTCTGGGTTCACCCCTCCACTTT. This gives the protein CASGSEQGGLGSPLHF.

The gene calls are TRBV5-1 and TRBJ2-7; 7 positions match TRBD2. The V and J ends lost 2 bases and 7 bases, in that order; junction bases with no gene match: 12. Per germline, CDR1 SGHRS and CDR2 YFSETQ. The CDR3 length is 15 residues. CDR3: CASSFFGTTYNEQYF. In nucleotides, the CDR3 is TGCGCCAGCAGCTTTTTCGGGACTACGTACAATGAGCAGTACTTC.

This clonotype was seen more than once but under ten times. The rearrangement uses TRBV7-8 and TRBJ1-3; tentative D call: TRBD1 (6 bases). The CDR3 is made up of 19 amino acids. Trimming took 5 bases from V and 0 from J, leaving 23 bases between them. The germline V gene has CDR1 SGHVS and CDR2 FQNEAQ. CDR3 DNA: TGTGCCAGCAGCCCCTCAAGGGGGGGAGGGCGCGTCTCTGGAAACACCATATATTTT. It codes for CASSPSRGGGRVSGNTIYF.

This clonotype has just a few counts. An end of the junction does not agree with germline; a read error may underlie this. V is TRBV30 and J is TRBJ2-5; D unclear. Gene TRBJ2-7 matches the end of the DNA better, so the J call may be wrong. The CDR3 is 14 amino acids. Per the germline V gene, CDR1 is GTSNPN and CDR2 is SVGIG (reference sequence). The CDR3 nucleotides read TGTGCCCGGAGTCTTCTAGATGGGATCTACGAGCAGTACTTC. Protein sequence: CARSLLDGIYEQYF.

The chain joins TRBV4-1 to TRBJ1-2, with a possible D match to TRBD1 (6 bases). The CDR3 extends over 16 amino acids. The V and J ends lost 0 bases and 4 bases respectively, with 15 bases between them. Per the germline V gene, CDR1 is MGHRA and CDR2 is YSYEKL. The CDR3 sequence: CASSQDQGPSSYGYTF. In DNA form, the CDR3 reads TGCGCCAGCAGCCAAGACCAGGGGCCGTCTTCCTATGGCTACACCTTC.

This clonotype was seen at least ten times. DNA of the CDR3: TGTGCCAGCAGTTTGAGTCGCGAAAACATTCAGTACTTC. Translating gives CASSLSRENIQYF. The J gene is TRBJ2-4, the V gene TRBV28, with no clear D. Per the germline V gene, CDR1 is MDHEN and CDR2 is SYDVKM. V was shortened by 3 bases and J by 5 bases, with 8 bases between the two germline ends. This CDR3 is built from 13 residues.

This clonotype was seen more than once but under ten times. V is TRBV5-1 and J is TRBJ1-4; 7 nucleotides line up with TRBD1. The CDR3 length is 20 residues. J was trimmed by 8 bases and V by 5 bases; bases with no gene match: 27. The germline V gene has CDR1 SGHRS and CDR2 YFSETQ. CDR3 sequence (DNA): TGCGCCAGCAGAAGTTTGGGACAGAGCGCAAGAAGTGAGGTTCAGGAAAAACTGTTTTTT. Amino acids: CASRSLGQSARSEVQEKLFF. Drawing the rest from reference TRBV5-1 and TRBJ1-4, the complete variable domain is KAGVTQTPRYLIKTRGQQVTLSCSPISGHRSVSWYQQTPGQGLQFLFEYFSETQRNKGNFPGRFSGRQFSNSRSEMNVSTLELGDSALYLCASRSLGQSARSEVQEKLFFGSGTQLSVL.

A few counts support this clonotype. The CDR3 reads CASNRDGETQYF. DNA of the CDR3: TGTGCCAGCAACCGGGACGGAGAGACCCAGTACTTC. The chain couples TRBV2 to TRBJ2-5; either TRBD1 or TRBD2 may fit D (5 bases each). The CDR3 extends over 12 amino acids. The V gene's germline CDR1 is SNHLY and CDR2 FYNNEI. Trimming shortened V by 7 bases and J by 4 bases, and 10 bases separated the two germline ends. Filled out from reference TRBV2 and TRBJ2-5, the complete variable domain reads EPEVTQTPSHQVTQMGQEVILRCVPISNHLYFYWYRQILGQKVEFLVSFYNNEISEKSEIFDDQFSVERPDGSNFTLKIRSTKLEDSAMYFCASNRDGETQYFGPGTRLLVL.

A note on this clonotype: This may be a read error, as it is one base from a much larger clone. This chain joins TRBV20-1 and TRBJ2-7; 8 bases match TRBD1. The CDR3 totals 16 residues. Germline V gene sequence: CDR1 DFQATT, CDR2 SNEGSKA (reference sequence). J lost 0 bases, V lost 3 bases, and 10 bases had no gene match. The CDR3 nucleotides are TGCAGTGCTAGGGACAGGGTCGCCCAAACCTCCTACGAGCAGTACTTC. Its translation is CSARDRVAQTSYEQYF.

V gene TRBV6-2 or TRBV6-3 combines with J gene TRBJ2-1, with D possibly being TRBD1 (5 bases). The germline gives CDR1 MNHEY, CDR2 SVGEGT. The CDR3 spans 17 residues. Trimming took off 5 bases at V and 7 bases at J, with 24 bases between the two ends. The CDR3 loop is CASSRRKGMLVNNEQFF. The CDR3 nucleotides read TGTGCCAGCAGTCGAAGAAAGGGGATGTTAGTTAATAATGAGCAGTTCTTC.

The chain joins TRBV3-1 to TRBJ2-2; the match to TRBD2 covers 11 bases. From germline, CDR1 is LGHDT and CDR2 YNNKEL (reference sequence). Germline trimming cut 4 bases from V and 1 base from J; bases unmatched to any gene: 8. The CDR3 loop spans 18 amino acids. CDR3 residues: CASSRRLAGGRNTGELFF. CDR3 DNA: TGTGCCAGCAGCCGCCGCCTAGCGGGGGGTCGGAACACCGGGGAGCTGTTTTTT.

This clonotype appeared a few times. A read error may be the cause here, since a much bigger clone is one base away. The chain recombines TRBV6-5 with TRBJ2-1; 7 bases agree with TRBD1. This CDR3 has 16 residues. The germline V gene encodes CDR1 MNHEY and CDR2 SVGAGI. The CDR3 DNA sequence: TGTGCCAGCAGCCCATTGCGGACAGGAAAGTACAGTGAGCAGTTCTTC. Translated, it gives CASSPLRTGKYSEQFF.

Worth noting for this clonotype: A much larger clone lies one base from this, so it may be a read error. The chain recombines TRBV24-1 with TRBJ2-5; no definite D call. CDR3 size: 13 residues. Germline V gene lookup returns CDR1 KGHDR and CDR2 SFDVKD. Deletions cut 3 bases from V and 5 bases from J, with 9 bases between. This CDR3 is CATSDRQGETQYF. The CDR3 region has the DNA TGTGCCACCAGTGATCGACAAGGGGAGACCCAGTACTTC.

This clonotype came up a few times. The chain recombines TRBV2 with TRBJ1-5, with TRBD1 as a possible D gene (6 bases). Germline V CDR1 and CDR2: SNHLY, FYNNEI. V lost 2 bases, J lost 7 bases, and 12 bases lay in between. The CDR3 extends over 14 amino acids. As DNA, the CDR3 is TGTGCCAGCAGTGAAACCCAGGGGTCCCAGCCCCAGCATTTT. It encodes CASSETQGSQPQHF.

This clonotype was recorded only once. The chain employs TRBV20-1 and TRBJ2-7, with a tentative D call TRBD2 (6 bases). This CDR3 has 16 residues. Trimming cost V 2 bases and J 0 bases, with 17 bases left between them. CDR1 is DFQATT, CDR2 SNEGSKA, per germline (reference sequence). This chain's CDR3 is CSARSWVAVNSYEQYF. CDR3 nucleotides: TGCAGTGCTAGAAGTTGGGTAGCGGTGAACTCCTACGAGCAGTACTTC.

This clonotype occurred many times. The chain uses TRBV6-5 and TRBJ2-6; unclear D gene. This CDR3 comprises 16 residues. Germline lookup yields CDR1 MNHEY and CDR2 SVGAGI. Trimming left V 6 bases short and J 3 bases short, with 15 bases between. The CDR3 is CASSYWKSFGANVLTF. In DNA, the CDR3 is TGTGCCAGCAGCTATTGGAAGAGCTTTGGGGCCAACGTCCTGACTTTC.

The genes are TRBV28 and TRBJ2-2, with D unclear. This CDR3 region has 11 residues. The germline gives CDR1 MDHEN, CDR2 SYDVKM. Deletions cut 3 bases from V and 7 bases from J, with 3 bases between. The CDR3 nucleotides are TGTGCCAGCAGTTTCTACGGGGAGCTGTTTTTT. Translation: CASSFYGELFF.

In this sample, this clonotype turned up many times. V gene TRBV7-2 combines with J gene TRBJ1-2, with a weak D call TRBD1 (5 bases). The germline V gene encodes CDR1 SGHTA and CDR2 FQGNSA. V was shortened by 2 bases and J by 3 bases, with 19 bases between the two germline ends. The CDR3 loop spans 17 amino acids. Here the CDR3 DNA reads TGTGCCAGCAGCTTAAACTCGGGACCCTTAAACCACTATGGCTACACCTTC. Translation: CASSLNSGPLNHYGYTF.

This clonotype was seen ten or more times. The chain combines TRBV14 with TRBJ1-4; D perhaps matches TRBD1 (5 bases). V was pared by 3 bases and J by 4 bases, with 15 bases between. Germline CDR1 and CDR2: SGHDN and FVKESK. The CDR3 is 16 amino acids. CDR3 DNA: TGTGCCAGCAGCCAGGGGCATGGGCAGTATAATGAAAAACTGTTTTTT. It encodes CASSQGHGQYNEKLFF.

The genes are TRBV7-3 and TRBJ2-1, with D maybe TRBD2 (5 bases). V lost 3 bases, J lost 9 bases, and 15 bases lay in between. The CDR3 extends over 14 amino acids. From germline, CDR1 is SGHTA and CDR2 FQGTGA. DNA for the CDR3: TGTGCCAGCAGCTTCGGGCGGGCTGAGGGTGAGCAGTTCTTC. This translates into CASSFGRAEGEQFF.

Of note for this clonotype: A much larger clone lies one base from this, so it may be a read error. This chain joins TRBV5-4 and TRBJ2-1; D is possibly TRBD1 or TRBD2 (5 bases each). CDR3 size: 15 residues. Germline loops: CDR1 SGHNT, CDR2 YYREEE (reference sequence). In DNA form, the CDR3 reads TGTGCCGGCAGCCTCCTCTCCGGGGCAAACAATGAGCAGTTCTTC. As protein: CAGSLLSGANNEQFF. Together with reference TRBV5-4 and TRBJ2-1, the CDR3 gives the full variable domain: ETGVTQSPTHLIKTRGQQVTLRCSSQSGHNTVSWYQQALGQGPQFIFQYYREEENGRGNFPPRFSGLQFPNYSSELNVNALELDDSALYLCAGSLLSGANNEQFFGPGTRLTVL.

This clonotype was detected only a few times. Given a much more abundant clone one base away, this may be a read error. The CDR3, as DNA: TGTGCCAGCAGCCCAACCCCAGGGGTGAATGAGCAGTACTTC. This encodes CASSPTPGVNEQYF. This sequence joins TRBV5-6 and TRBJ2-1, with D tentatively TRBD1 (6 bases). The J call could be wrong; TRBJ2-7 is a better fit for the DNA end. This CDR3 comprises 14 residues. Germline V gene sequence: CDR1 SGHDT, CDR2 YYEEEE.